This T cell receptor (beta chain) derives from a study of blood T cells in healthy people across ages. Alongside a J-beta primer mix, a sample-barcoded 5' primer served in a second PCR lasting roughly 7 to 11 cycles. TCRdb processed the 5' RACE reads anew with MiXCR; each CDR3 protein has one entry. The table includes more than 500,000 distinct CDR3 sequences, about 27% detected once. These data are also associated with another study on T cells of mothers and their children.

The sequence was obtained from a boy between 2 and 10 years old in good health. The specimen sequenced was blood.

CDR3 protein: CASSLGTENEKLFF. The CDR3 coding sequence is TGTGCCAGCAGCTTAGGGACGGAGAATGAAAAACTGTTTTTT. The chain employs TRBV7-9 and TRBJ1-4, with D hard to call. The CDR3 runs to 14 residues. Germline CDR1 reads SEHNR; CDR2 reads FQNEAQ (reference sequence). V lost 1 base to trimming and J lost 5 bases, with 8 bases between them.